One and the same sample provided the 6 T cell receptor beta chains below, sequenced in a study of T cell repertoires in cytomegalovirus infection. Via MiXCR, TCRdb re-called the reads, giving one row per CDR3 protein. The sample contains approximately 170,000 distinct CDR3 sequences, under 20% of which appear only once. Sequencing input: CD8+ T cells from PBMCs. These receptors all come from a human donor in good health (CMV status not recorded). Some clones in this sample may be carry-over from other donors' samples.

This clonotype was seen a few times. The chain joins TRBV7-7 to TRBJ2-2; 7 bases map to TRBD1. CDR1 and CDR2 from the germline V gene are SSHAT and FNYEAQ (reference sequence). This CDR3 is built from 14 residues. The V gene end was trimmed by 1 base and the J gene end by 6 bases; junction bases not matched to a gene: 2. The CDR3 here is CASSLDQGAGELFF. CDR3 DNA: TGTGCCAGCAGCTTAGATCAGGGGGCCGGGGAGCTGTTTTTT.

V and J are TRBV6-5 and TRBJ2-3; D may be TRBD1 (6 bases). Germline V lookup: CDR1 MNHEY, CDR2 SVGAGI. This CDR3 is 16 amino acids long. V was trimmed by 2 bases and J by 6 bases, leaving 18 bases between them. The CDR3 DNA is TGTGCCAGCAGTTACGGGTCAGGGGATGATGGGGATACGCAGTATTTT. It is translated as CASSYGSGDDGDTQYF.

In this sample, this clonotype turned up many times. Here the CDR3 DNA reads TGTGCCAGCAGCTTAGAAGGGACCTACGAGCAGTACTTC. It encodes CASSLEGTYEQYF. This chain uses TRBV7-2 with TRBJ2-7, with D unresolved. In germline, CDR1 is SGHTA, CDR2 FQGNSA. CDR3 length: 13 residues. The ends were cut back, 1 base at V and 2 bases at J, with 6 bases in the middle.

This clonotype was seen only a few times. V and J are TRBV12-3 or TRBV12-4 and TRBJ2-7; the D gene is possibly TRBD2 (5 bases). Trimming removed 8 bases from V and 3 bases from J, with 17 bases in between. CDR3 length: 14 amino acids. CDR3 DNA sequence: TGTGCCAGCGCTAGGACTGCATCCTACTACGAGCAGTACTTC. This gives the protein CASARTASYYEQYF.

The J gene is TRBJ1-2, the V gene TRBV6-2 or TRBV6-3, with unresolved D. In germline, CDR1 is MNHEY, CDR2 SVGEGT. V lost 2 bases and J 6 bases, leaving 4 bases between the germline ends. This CDR3 contains 11 residues. In DNA, the CDR3 is TGTGCCAGCAGTTACAGTCATGGCTACACCTTC. Its translation is CASSYSHGYTF.

This clonotype was seen a few times. J is TRBJ2-7 and V is TRBV28, with D perhaps matching TRBD1 (6 bases). CDR3 length: 15 residues. Germline CDR1 reads MDHEN; CDR2 reads SYDVKM. With 6 bases removed from V and 0 bases from J, the gap between germline ends came to 15 bases. The CDR3 spells CASSSVRDNSYEQYF. CDR3 nucleotides: TGTGCCAGCAGCTCCGTCCGGGACAACTCCTACGAGCAGTACTTC.